This entry lists 22 T cell receptor beta chains sequenced from one sample in a study of OX40 agonist ivuxolimab in advanced cancers. TCRdb's table, derived via immunoSEQ multiplex PCR, lists solely in-frame clones and lacks some. This table holds 65,000 to 80,000 clones, 80% found once. Sample: CD4+ or CD8+ T cells sorted from blood, taken in a trial of the OX40 agonist ivuxolimab. Receptors originate from an adult with an advanced solid tumor such as melanoma, head and neck, liver or kidney cancer.

This clone has only a few counts. V usage is TRBV27 and J usage is TRBJ2-4, with 8 bases aligning to TRBD2. The germline gives CDR1 MNHEY, CDR2 SMNVEV (reference sequence). This CDR3 spans 17 amino acids. V lost 1 base to trimming and J lost 1 base; unmatched junction nucleotides: 6. CDR3 DNA: TGTGCCAGCAGTTTATTAGGTAGCGGGATCGCCAAAAACATTCAGTACTTC. Translating it yields CASSLLGSGIAKNIQYF.

This clone was seen more than once but under ten times. This chain joins TRBV7-9 and TRBJ1-5; possibly TRBD1 for D (5 bases). The length of the CDR3 is 14 residues. The germline V and J ends were trimmed by 2 bases and 7 bases, with 12 bases remaining between them. CDR1 is SEHNR, CDR2 FQNEAQ, per germline (reference sequence). This chain's CDR3 is CASSLNGDHQPQHF. CDR3 DNA: TGTGCCAGCAGCTTAAACGGGGACCACCAGCCCCAGCATTTT.

The V call is TRBV5-2, the J call TRBJ2-2; the table's TRBD2 call for D was not verified on the DNA. TRBV5-2 corresponds to a pseudogene. The CDR3 is 16 residues long. In DNA, the CDR3 is TGTGCCAGCAGCCCCGGACTAGCGGTTAACACCGGGGAGCTGTTTTTT. Residues: CASSPGLAVNTGELFF.

The chain joins TRBV5-4 to TRBJ2-7, with TRBD2 identical over 11 bases. This CDR3 is 19 amino acids long. Trimming at V came to 4 bases and at J to 2 bases, leaving 17 bases not matched to a gene. Germline values: CDR1 SGHNT, CDR2 YYREEE (reference sequence). In nucleotides, the CDR3 is TGTGCCAGCAGCCCCCGTGGGGGGGTACTAGCGGGAGTACCCTACGAGCAGTACTTC. It yields the protein CASSPRGGVLAGVPYEQYF.

CDR3: CASKSQGQNTEAFF. The CDR3 nucleotides are TGCGCCAGCAAATCACAGGGCCAGAACACTGAAGCTTTCTTT. The chain recombines TRBV5-1 with TRBJ1-1; tentatively, D is TRBD1 (6 bases). Trimming pared 6 bases from V and 1 base from J, leaving 13 bases between. Germline values: CDR1 SGHRS, CDR2 YFSETQ. This CDR3 spans 14 amino acids.

This clone occurred once. This sample includes further DNA sequences coding for the same CDR3. CDR3 DNA sequence: TGCGCCAGCAAAGGACAGGGGATGAACACTGAAGCTTTCTTT. Residues: CASKGQGMNTEAFF. This sequence joins TRBV5-1 and TRBJ1-1, with 9 positions matching TRBD1. This CDR3 region has 14 residues. The V and J ends lost 6 bases and 0 bases, in that order; junction bases with no gene match: 3. Germline assignment: CDR1 SGHRS and CDR2 YFSETQ.

This chain uses TRBV18 with TRBJ1-4; D is unresolved. Germline V gives CDR1 KGHSH, CDR2 LQKENI. The CDR3 is made up of 16 amino acids. Trimming cost V 5 bases and J 2 bases, with 15 bases left between them. CDR3 DNA sequence: TGTGCCAGCTCAGCTTTCGTCGGGCAGACTAATGAAAAACTGTTTTTT. It is translated as CASSAFVGQTNEKLFF.

In this sample, this clone turned up a few times. The chain carries TRBV29-1 and TRBJ2-5; D tentatively fits TRBD1 or TRBD2 (5 bases each). This CDR3 is built from 12 residues. Germline-derived CDR1 and CDR2 are SQVTM and ANQGSEA. V was trimmed by 4 bases and J by 5 bases, leaving 11 bases between them. The CDR3 loop reads CSVVEGRETQYF. CDR3 nucleotides: TGCAGCGTTGTTGAGGGACGGGAGACCCAGTACTTC.

This chain connects TRBV7-9 to TRBJ1-5; D might be TRBD1 (6 bases). The CDR3 contains 14 residues. Trimming cost V 5 bases and J 15 bases, with 23 bases left between them. The germline gives CDR1 SEHNR, CDR2 FQNEAQ (reference sequence). CDR3 protein: CASSPDSVTSFLHF. The CDR3 nucleotides are TGTGCCAGCAGCCCGGACAGCGTCACCTCTTTCTTGCATTTT.

This clone was found a few times. V and J are TRBV28 and TRBJ1-4; D is ambiguous. The germline V gene has CDR1 MDHEN and CDR2 SYDVKM. V lost 11 bases and J lost 0, with 13 bases in between. This CDR3 has 14 residues. CDR3 amino acids: CAGRSAATNEKLFF. CDR3 DNA sequence: TGTGCCGGACGAAGTGCCGCAACTAATGAAAAACTGTTTTTT. The full variable domain, rest sourced from reference TRBV28 and TRBJ1-4, is DVKVTQSSRYLVKRTGEKVFLECVQDMDHENMFWYRQDPGLGLRLIYFSYDVKMKEKGDIPEGYSVSREKKERFSLILESASTNQTSMYLCAGRSAATNEKLFFGSGTQLSVL.

The J gene is TRBJ1-2, the V gene TRBV10-3; D is unclear. The CDR3 sequence is 12 residues long. The germline V and J ends were trimmed by 2 bases and 4 bases, with 5 bases remaining between them. Germline V gene lookup returns CDR1 ENHRY and CDR2 SYGVKD. Written as DNA, the CDR3 is TGTGCCATCAGTGAGAGGAGCTATGGCTACACCTTC. It encodes CAISERSYGYTF.

The J gene is TRBJ1-2, the V gene TRBV6-5; 7 bases are a match to TRBD1. V gave up 8 bases and J gave up 8 bases; unmatched junction bases: 14. Germline V gives CDR1 MNHEY, CDR2 SVGAGI. This CDR3 comprises 14 residues. The CDR3 nucleotides read TGTGCCAGCCAATGGGGAAAGGGGGCTTGGGGCTACACCTTC. Its translation is CASQWGKGAWGYTF.

The chain joins TRBV6-5 to TRBJ2-5; no clear D gene. With 6 bases removed from V and 0 bases from J, the gap between germline ends came to 8 bases. CDR3 size: 13 residues. Per germline, CDR1 MNHEY and CDR2 SVGAGI. CDR3: CASRPAYQETQYF. CDR3 nucleotides: TGTGCCAGCAGACCAGCATACCAAGAGACCCAGTACTTC.

The V and J genes are TRBV5-1 and TRBJ2-5, with 11 bases that match TRBD2. Germline trimming cut 4 bases from V and 4 bases from J; bases unmatched to any gene: 9. The CDR3 totals 16 residues. Per the germline V gene, CDR1 is SGHRS and CDR2 is YFSETQ. CDR3 region: CASSDQLAGGSETQYF. CDR3 sequence (DNA): TGCGCCAGCAGCGATCAGCTAGCGGGGGGTTCAGAGACCCAGTACTTC.

The V gene is TRBV5-1, the J gene TRBJ2-5; 9 nucleotides align to TRBD2. The CDR3 has 16 amino acids. V was clipped by 0 bases and J by 4 bases; unmatched bases: 7. Looked up from germline, CDR1 is SGHRS and CDR2 is YFSETQ. The DNA of the CDR3 is TGCGCCAGCAGCTTGGGACTAGCGGAGGGGGGAGAGACCCAGTACTTC. It translates to CASSLGLAEGGETQYF. The full variable domain, its missing parts supplied by reference TRBV5-1 and TRBJ2-5, is KAGVTQTPRYLIKTRGQQVTLSCSPISGHRSVSWYQQTPGQGLQFLFEYFSETQRNKGNFPGRFSGRQFSNSRSEMNVSTLELGDSALYLCASSLGLAEGGETQYFGPGTRLLVL.

V gene TRBV28 combines with J gene TRBJ1-1; 7 bases match TRBD1. Germline values: CDR1 MDHEN, CDR2 SYDVKM. Trimming cost V 4 bases and J 1 base; bases outside gene matches: 6. The CDR3 spans 15 residues. The CDR3 nucleotides read TGTGCCAGCAGTTCCCTCGGGACAGAGAACACTGAAGCTTTCTTT. Protein: CASSSLGTENTEAFF. Together with reference TRBV28 and TRBJ1-1, the CDR3 gives the full variable domain: DVKVTQSSRYLVKRTGEKVFLECVQDMDHENMFWYRQDPGLGLRLIYFSYDVKMKEKGDIPEGYSVSREKKERFSLILESASTNQTSMYLCASSSLGTENTEAFFGQGTRLTVV.

The chain joins TRBV7-2 to TRBJ2-3; no definite D call. The V gene lost 5 bases and the J gene lost 6 bases, with 6 bases spanning the gap. The length of the CDR3 is 11 residues. CDR1 is SGHTA and CDR2 is FQGNSA in the germline V gene. The CDR3 loop reads CASSPFDTQYF. The CDR3 nucleotides read TGTGCCAGCAGCCCGTTCGATACGCAGTATTTT.

The rearrangement joins TRBV2 to TRBJ1-2, with a weak D call TRBD1 (5 bases). This CDR3 contains 16 residues. CDR1 and CDR2 from the germline V gene are SNHLY and FYNNEI. The V and J ends lost 2 bases and 4 bases respectively, with 17 bases between them. CDR3 region: CASSETGTRASYGYTF. The CDR3 DNA follows: TGTGCCAGCAGTGAAACCGGGACCCGGGCGAGCTATGGCTACACCTTC.

As to this clone: Germline and junction disagree at one end, which may indicate a read error. The chain links TRBV10-3 to TRBJ1-2; 7 bases fit TRBD1. Germline V lookup: CDR1 ENHRY, CDR2 SYGVKD. There are 16 residues in the CDR3. In nucleotides, the CDR3 is TGTGCCATCAGTGACCCTACAGGGGATATCGGCTATAGCTACACCTTC. It is translated as CAISDPTGDIGYSYTF.

V and J are TRBV11-2 and TRBJ2-7; D might be TRBD1 or TRBD2, each matching 6 bases. This CDR3 has 14 amino acids. Per germline, CDR1 SGHAT and CDR2 FQNNGV. V shed 2 bases and J shed 6 bases, with 14 bases lying between them. The DNA for the CDR3 is TGTGCCAGCAGCTTAATGAGGGGGGACATCGAGCAGTACTTC. It translates to CASSLMRGDIEQYF.

The chain couples TRBV19 to TRBJ1-1; perhaps TRBD1 as D (5 bases). Trimming cost V 3 bases and J 3 bases, with 14 bases left between them. This CDR3 region has 15 residues. Germline V gene data show CDR1 as LNHDA and CDR2 as SQIVND (reference sequence). The chain's CDR3 is CASSIRGSSDTEAFF. The CDR3 DNA is TGTGCCAGTAGTATCCGGGGGTCGAGCGACACTGAAGCTTTCTTT.

V usage is TRBV7-3 and J usage is TRBJ2-1, with a possible D match to TRBD1 (6 bases). V was shortened by 4 bases and J by 5 bases, with 12 bases between the two germline ends. In germline, CDR1 is SGHTA, CDR2 FQGTGA. The length of the CDR3 is 14 residues. The CDR3 here is CASSSRTADNEQFF. DNA for the CDR3: TGTGCCAGCAGCTCCCGGACAGCCGACAATGAGCAGTTCTTC.